Shown below are 9 T cell receptor beta chains from a single sample sequenced in a study of T cell responses to AZD1222 COVID-19 vaccine. Repertoires were generated with immunoSEQ multiplex PCR, while TCRdb's copy carries only in-frame clones and drops some. This table holds approximately 99,000 clones, 89% found once. Sample: peripheral blood, taken on day 0 of MenACWY control vaccination. These receptors originate from an adult in good health.

V usage is TRBV6-6 and J usage is TRBJ1-3, with a possible D match to TRBD1 (5 bases). Germline-derived CDR1 and CDR2 are MNHNY and SVGAGI (reference sequence). The CDR3 extends over 14 amino acids. Trimming shortened V by 4 bases and J by 4 bases, and 11 bases separated the two germline ends. CDR3 loop: CASSSLGGGNTIYF. The DNA of the CDR3 is TGTGCCAGCAGTTCCCTCGGGGGGGGAAACACCATATATTTT.

The rearrangement uses TRBV25-1 and TRBJ2-2; D might be TRBD1 (7 bases). CDR1 is MGHDK and CDR2 is SYGVNS in the germline V gene. V was clipped by 3 bases and J by 9 bases, with 11 bases between them. The length of the CDR3 is 13 residues. CDR3 DNA: TGTGCCAGCAGTGACAGGGGGAGGAGGGAGCTGTTTTTT. Residues: CASSDRGRRELFF.

This sequence joins TRBV7-6 and TRBJ1-5, with 9 bases identical to TRBD1. The CDR3 is 17 amino acids. V lost 0 bases and J lost 4; bases outside the gene matches: 7. CDR1 and CDR2 (germline): SGHVS, FNYEAQ. The CDR3 nucleotides read TGTGCCAGCAGCTTAGCGGAGGGACAGGGCCTGAATCAGCCCCAGCATTTT. It is translated as CASSLAEGQGLNQPQHF.

V is TRBV28 and J is TRBJ2-7; 7 nucleotides line up with TRBD1. V gave up 1 base and J gave up 2 bases; unmatched junction bases: 5. Per germline, CDR1 MDHEN and CDR2 SYDVKM. This CDR3 has 15 amino acids. The CDR3 spells CASSLYPTGTYEQYF. Written as DNA, the CDR3 is TGTGCCAGCAGTTTATACCCGACAGGGACCTACGAGCAGTACTTC.

This clone has just one count. The rearrangement joins TRBV3-1 (or the pseudogene TRBV3-2) to TRBJ1-4; TRBD1 might be the D (6 bases). The germline gives CDR1 LGHDT, CDR2 YNNKEL (reference sequence). V dropped 4 bases and J dropped 10 bases, with 16 bases sitting between them. This CDR3 has 14 residues. The CDR3, as DNA: TGTGCCAGCAGCCTTTCCGGCAGGGGCGTAAAACTGTTTTTT. This codes for CASSLSGRGVKLFF.

The genes are TRBV15 and TRBJ2-7; the D gene could be TRBD1 or TRBD2 (5 bases each). The CDR3 consists of 13 residues. V was clipped by 8 bases and J by 4 bases, with 15 bases between them. The germline V gene encodes CDR1 LNHNV and CDR2 YYDKDF (reference sequence). The CDR3, as DNA: TGTGCCACCTCCTTGGGGGAAGAGTACGAGCAGTACTTC. Protein product: CATSLGEEYEQYF.

This sequence joins TRBV24-1 and TRBJ1-5; D perhaps matches TRBD1 (5 bases). The germline V gene encodes CDR1 KGHDR and CDR2 SFDVKD. V was trimmed by 4 bases and J by 1 base, leaving 13 bases between them. The CDR3 is 16 residues long. The CDR3: CATSDSGDGSNQPQHF. Written as DNA, the CDR3 is TGTGCCACCAGTGACTCCGGGGACGGCAGCAATCAGCCCCAGCATTTT.

The gene calls are TRBV25-1 and TRBJ1-1; D is unclear. The ends were cut back, 4 bases at V and 6 bases at J, with 9 bases in the middle. This CDR3 contains 12 residues. CDR1 is MGHDK, CDR2 SYGVNS, per germline. The CDR3 sequence is CASSGPGAEAFF. CDR3 nucleotides: TGTGCCAGCAGTGGCCCTGGGGCTGAAGCTTTCTTT. Looking up the rest from reference TRBV25-1 and TRBJ1-1 gives the full variable domain: EADIYQTPRYLVIGTGKKITLECSQTMGHDKMYWYQQDPGMELHLIHYSYGVNSTEKGDLSSESTVSRIRTEHFPLTLESARPSHTSQYLCASSGPGAEAFFGQGTRLTVV.

The table lists this clone with a few counts. The genes are TRBV9 and TRBJ2-6; 7 bases are a match to TRBD1. The CDR3 is made up of 19 amino acids. The junction had 13 bases not matched to a gene; V was cut back by 3 bases and J by 1 base. CDR1 SGDLS and CDR2 YYNGEE come from the germline V gene. CDR3: CASSAFPGQFPSGANVLTF. DNA of the CDR3: TGTGCCAGCAGCGCCTTCCCGGGACAGTTTCCGTCTGGGGCCAACGTCCTGACTTTC. The full variable domain, rest sourced from reference TRBV9 and TRBJ2-6, is DSGVTQTPKHLITATGQRVTLRCSPRSGDLSVYWYQQSLDQGLQFLIQYYNGEERAKGNILERFSAQQFPDLHSELNLSSLELGDSALYFCASSAFPGQFPSGANVLTFGAGSRLTVL.